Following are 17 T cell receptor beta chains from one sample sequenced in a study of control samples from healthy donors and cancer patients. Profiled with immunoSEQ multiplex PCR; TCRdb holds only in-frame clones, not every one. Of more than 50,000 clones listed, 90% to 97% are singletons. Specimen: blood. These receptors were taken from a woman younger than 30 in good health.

CDR3 DNA sequence: TGTGCCAGCAGTTACCAAGCGTACCTTGGGGAGACCCAGTACTTC. Translated, it gives CASSYQAYLGETQYF. This chain links TRBV6-5 with TRBJ2-5, with D unclear. Trimming removed 2 bases at V and 5 bases at J, with 15 bases between. This CDR3 is 15 amino acids long. Germline V CDR1 and CDR2: MNHEY, SVGAGI.

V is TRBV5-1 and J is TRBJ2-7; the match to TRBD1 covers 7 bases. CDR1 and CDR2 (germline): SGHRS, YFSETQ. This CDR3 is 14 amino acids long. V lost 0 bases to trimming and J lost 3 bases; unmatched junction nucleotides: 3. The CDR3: CASSLEGQVYEQYF. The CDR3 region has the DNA TGCGCCAGCAGCTTGGAAGGACAGGTCTACGAGCAGTACTTC.

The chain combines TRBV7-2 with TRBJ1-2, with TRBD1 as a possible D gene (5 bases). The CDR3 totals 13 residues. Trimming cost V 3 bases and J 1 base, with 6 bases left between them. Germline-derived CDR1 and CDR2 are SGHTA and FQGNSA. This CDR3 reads CASSFDSNYGYTF. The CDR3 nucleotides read TGTGCCAGCAGCTTCGACAGTAACTATGGCTACACCTTC.

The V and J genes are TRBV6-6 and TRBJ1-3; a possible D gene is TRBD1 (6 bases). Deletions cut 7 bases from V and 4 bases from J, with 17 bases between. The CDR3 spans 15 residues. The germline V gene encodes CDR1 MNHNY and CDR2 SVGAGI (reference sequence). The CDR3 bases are TGTGCCAGCACCCTGTCCAGGGGTTCGGGAAACACCATATATTTT. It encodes CASTLSRGSGNTIYF.

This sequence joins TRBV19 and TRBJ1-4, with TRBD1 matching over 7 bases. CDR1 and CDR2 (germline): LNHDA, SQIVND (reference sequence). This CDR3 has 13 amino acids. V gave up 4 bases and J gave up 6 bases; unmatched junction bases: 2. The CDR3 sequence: CASSTGGDEKLFF. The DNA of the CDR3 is TGTGCCAGTAGTACAGGGGGGGATGAAAAACTGTTTTTT.

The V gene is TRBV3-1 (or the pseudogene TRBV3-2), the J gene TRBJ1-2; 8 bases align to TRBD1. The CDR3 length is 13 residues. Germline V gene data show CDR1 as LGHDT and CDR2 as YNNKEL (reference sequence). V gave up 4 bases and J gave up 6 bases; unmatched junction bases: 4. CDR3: CASSLGQGHGYTF. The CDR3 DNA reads TGTGCCAGCAGCCTTGGACAGGGCCATGGCTACACCTTC.

The chain's CDR3 is CATSRDREPNEQYF. CDR3 nucleotides: TGTGCCACCAGCAGAGACAGGGAACCAAACGAGCAGTACTTC. The chain is built from TRBV15 and TRBJ2-7; D might be TRBD1 (5 bases). V was pared by 0 bases and J by 5 bases, with 11 bases between. The CDR3 spans 14 residues. Germline V CDR1 and CDR2: LNHNV, YYDKDF (reference sequence). Full variable domain (outside the CDR3, taken from reference TRBV15 and TRBJ2-7): DAMVIQNPRYQVTQFGKPVTLSCSQTLNHNVMYWYQQKSSQAPKLLFHYYDKDFNNEADTPDNFQSRRPNTSFCFLDIRSPGLGDTAMYLCATSRDREPNEQYFGPGTRLTVT.

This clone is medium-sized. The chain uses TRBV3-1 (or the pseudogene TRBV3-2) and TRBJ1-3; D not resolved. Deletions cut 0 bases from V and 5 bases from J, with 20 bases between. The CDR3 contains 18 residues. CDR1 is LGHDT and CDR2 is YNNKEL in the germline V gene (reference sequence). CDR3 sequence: CASSQDRERAGRRNTIYF. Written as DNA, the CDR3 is TGTGCCAGCAGCCAAGATCGGGAGAGGGCGGGTCGAAGAAACACCATATATTTT.

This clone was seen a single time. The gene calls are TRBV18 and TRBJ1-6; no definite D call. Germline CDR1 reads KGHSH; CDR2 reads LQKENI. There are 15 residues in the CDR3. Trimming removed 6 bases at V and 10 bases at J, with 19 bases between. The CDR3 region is CASSPKPESESPLHF. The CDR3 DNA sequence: TGTGCCAGCTCCCCGAAGCCAGAGTCAGAATCACCCCTCCACTTT.

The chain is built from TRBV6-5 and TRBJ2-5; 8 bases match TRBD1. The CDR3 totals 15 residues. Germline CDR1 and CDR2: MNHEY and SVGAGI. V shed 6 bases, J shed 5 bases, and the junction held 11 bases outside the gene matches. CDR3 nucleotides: TGTGCCAGCAGCTTCGGACAGGGACGGCGGGAGACCCAGTACTTC. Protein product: CASSFGQGRRETQYF.

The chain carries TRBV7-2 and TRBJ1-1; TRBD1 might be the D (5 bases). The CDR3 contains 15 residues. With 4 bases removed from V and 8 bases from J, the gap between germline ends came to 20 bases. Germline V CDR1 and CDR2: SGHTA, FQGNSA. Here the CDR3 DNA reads TGTGCCAGCAGCTCACCCCAGGCCGCCCGACAGGAAGCTTTCTTT. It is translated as CASSSPQAARQEAFF.

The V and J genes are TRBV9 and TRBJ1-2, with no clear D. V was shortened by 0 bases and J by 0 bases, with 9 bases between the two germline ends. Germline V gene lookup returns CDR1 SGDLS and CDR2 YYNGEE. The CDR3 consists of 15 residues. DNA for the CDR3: TGTGCCAGCAGCGTAGATAGCTCCGCTAACTATGGCTACACCTTC. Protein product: CASSVDSSANYGYTF.

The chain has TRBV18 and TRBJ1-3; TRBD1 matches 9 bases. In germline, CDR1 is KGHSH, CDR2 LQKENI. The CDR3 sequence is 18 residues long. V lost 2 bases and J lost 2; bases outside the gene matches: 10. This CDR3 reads CASSPVQIQGAAGNTIYF. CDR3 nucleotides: TGTGCCAGCTCACCAGTGCAAATACAGGGGGCGGCTGGAAACACCATATATTTT.

CDR3 sequence reads: CATSSRHAGKVEQYF. The CDR3 bases are TGTGCCACCAGCAGTCGCCACGCAGGGAAGGTCGAGCAGTACTTC. The chain employs TRBV15 and TRBJ2-7; TRBD1 is a possible D gene (5 bases). CDR3 length equals 15 residues. Germline values: CDR1 LNHNV, CDR2 YYDKDF (reference sequence). Deletions cut 3 bases from V and 6 bases from J, with 18 bases between.

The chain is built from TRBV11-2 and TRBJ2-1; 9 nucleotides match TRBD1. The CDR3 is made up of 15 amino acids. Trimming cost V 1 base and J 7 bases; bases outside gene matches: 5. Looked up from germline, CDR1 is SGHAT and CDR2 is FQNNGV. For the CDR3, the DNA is TGTGCCAGCAGCTTAGGCCGGGACAGGGTAAATGAGCAGTTCTTC. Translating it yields CASSLGRDRVNEQFF.

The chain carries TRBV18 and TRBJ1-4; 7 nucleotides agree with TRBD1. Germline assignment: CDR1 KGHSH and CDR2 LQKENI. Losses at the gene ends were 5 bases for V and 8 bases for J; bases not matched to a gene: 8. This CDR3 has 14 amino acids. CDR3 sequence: CASSAEDRDEKLFF. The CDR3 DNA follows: TGTGCCAGCTCAGCAGAAGACAGGGACGAAAAACTGTTTTTT. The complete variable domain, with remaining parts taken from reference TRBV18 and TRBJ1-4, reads NAGVMQNPRHLVRRRGQEARLRCSPMKGHSHVYWYRQLPEEGLKFMVYLQKENIIDESGMPKERFSAEFPKEGPSILRIQQVVRGDSAAYFCASSAEDRDEKLFFGSGTQLSVL.

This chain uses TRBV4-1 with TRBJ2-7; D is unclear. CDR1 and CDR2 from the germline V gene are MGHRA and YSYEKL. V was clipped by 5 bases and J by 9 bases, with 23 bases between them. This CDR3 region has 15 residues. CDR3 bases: TGCGCCAGCAGCGAAACACGGATGAACTCCGTAGTGCAGTACTTC. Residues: CASSETRMNSVVQYF.